The 30 T cell receptor beta chains below were found in one sample sequenced in a study of response to subunit inactivated influenza vaccine. TCRdb independently ran MiXCR on the RT-PCR reads; one entry per CDR3 protein. The sample has about 540,000 distinct CDR3 sequences, roughly a quarter seen once. The same sample was also used in a study of T cells expressing NK-cell markers. That report adds: The cDNA for TCR beta came from 5'RACE template switching with UMIs.

Material: CD4+ T cells sorted from PBMCs, obtained roughly 12 days after vaccination. These TCRs come from a man aged 45-65 years who received an inactivated influenza vaccine.

This clonotype was counted between two and nine times. The chain has TRBV29-1 and TRBJ2-1; D is perhaps TRBD1 or TRBD2 (5 bases each). In germline, CDR1 is SQVTM, CDR2 ANQGSEA. The V and J ends lost 2 bases and 3 bases respectively, with 17 bases between them. The CDR3 extends over 16 amino acids. CDR3 bases: TGCAGCGTTGAACTCCCAGGGAGTACGATCTACAATGAGCAGTTCTTC. Its translation: CSVELPGSTIYNEQFF.

The chain employs TRBV12-3 or TRBV12-4 and TRBJ1-6; possible D gene TRBD1, 5 bases. V dropped 3 bases and J dropped 13 bases, with 16 bases sitting between them. CDR3 length: 14 residues. The CDR3 sequence: CASSFGTAFGPLHF. CDR3 sequence (DNA): TGTGCCAGCAGTTTCGGGACGGCTTTCGGGCCCCTCCACTTT.

This clonotype was detected only a few times. This chain uses TRBV9 with TRBJ2-7, with D hard to call. Germline CDR1 and CDR2: SGDLS and YYNGEE. V shed 0 bases and J shed 1 base, with 11 bases lying between them. CDR3 length equals 15 residues. CDR3 in amino acids: CASSVVRVLSYEQYF. CDR3 bases: TGTGCCAGCAGCGTAGTTCGGGTGTTGTCCTACGAGCAGTACTTC.

There are a few counts of this clonotype. The chain links TRBV3-1 to TRBJ2-1; TRBD2 matches 9 bases. J was trimmed by 6 bases and V by 6 bases; bases with no gene match: 12. The CDR3 extends over 16 amino acids. CDR1 LGHDT and CDR2 YNNKEL come from the germline V gene (reference sequence). The CDR3 sequence: CASSLYGAGGPNEQFF. Written as DNA, the CDR3 is TGTGCCAGCAGTCTCTATGGAGCGGGGGGACCCAATGAGCAGTTCTTC.

The chain joins TRBV20-1 to TRBJ1-6; tentative D call: TRBD1 (5 bases). This CDR3 is built from 12 residues. Deletions cut 3 bases from V and 7 bases from J, with 7 bases between. Germline CDR1 DFQATT, CDR2 SNEGSKA (reference sequence). CDR3 nucleotide sequence: TGCAGTGCTAGGGCAGGGAATTCACCCCTCCACTTT. Translating gives CSARAGNSPLHF.

Remarks on this clonotype: The junction departs from germline at one end; a sequencing error may be responsible. The gene calls are TRBV20-1 and TRBJ1-1; 7 nucleotides match TRBD1. The CDR3 is 12 residues long. The germline CDR1 and CDR2 sequences are DFQATT and SNEGSKA (reference sequence). The CDR3 DNA is TGCATTGCTAGTGACAGGGTGGGGGAAGCTTTCTTT. Its translation is CIASDRVGEAFF.

The chain joins TRBV20-1 to TRBJ1-5; TRBD1 matches at 8 bases. CDR3 length equals 16 residues. V was pared by 6 bases and J by 6 bases, with 16 bases of the junction left unmatched. Looked up from germline, CDR1 is DFQATT and CDR2 is SNEGSKA (reference sequence). The CDR3 loop is CSAPGQGGGVGQPQHF. CDR3 nucleotide sequence: TGCAGTGCCCCTGGACAGGGCGGCGGCGTTGGTCAGCCCCAGCATTTT.

The V call is TRBV11-2, the J call TRBJ2-5; the match to TRBD2 covers 7 bases. The CDR3 consists of 16 residues. Germline CDR1 is SGHAT and CDR2 is FQNNGV. Trimming at V came to 2 bases and at J to 4 bases, leaving 10 bases not matched to a gene. CDR3 amino acids: CASSLSLHPGGETQYF. DNA of the CDR3: TGTGCCAGCAGCTTATCCCTTCACCCGGGGGGAGAGACCCAGTACTTC.

This chain uses TRBV5-1 with TRBJ2-5; TRBD1 is a possible D gene (6 bases). From germline, CDR1 is SGHRS and CDR2 YFSETQ. The CDR3 covers 14 residues. The germline V and J ends were trimmed by 2 bases and 0 bases, with 8 bases remaining between them. This CDR3 reads CASSFNRDQETQYF. The CDR3 region has the DNA TGCGCCAGCAGCTTCAACAGGGACCAAGAGACCCAGTACTTC.

The J gene is TRBJ2-5, the V gene TRBV5-1, with 9 positions matching TRBD1. Trimming removed 3 bases from V and 5 bases from J; junction bases left unmatched: 8. In germline, CDR1 is SGHRS, CDR2 YFSETQ. The CDR3 covers 15 residues. The CDR3 bases are TGCGCCAGCAGCTCCGGGACAGGGTCGAGGGAGACCCAGTACTTC. Its protein product is CASSSGTGSRETQYF.

This sequence joins TRBV9 and TRBJ2-1; D gene ambiguous. Trimming pared 0 bases from V and 2 bases from J, leaving 12 bases between. This CDR3 is built from 16 residues. The germline V gene encodes CDR1 SGDLS and CDR2 YYNGEE. In DNA, the CDR3 is TGTGCCAGCAGCGTAGCTATCCGATACCCCTACAATGAGCAGTTCTTC. This translates into CASSVAIRYPYNEQFF.

The chain recombines TRBV19 with TRBJ2-1; TRBD2 agrees at 8 bases. The CDR3 loop spans 17 amino acids. Losses at the gene ends were 0 bases for V and 7 bases for J; bases not matched to a gene: 11. Germline V gene lookup returns CDR1 LNHDA and CDR2 SQIVND (reference sequence). The CDR3 bases are TGTGCCAGTAGTATAGATAGTAGCGGGGCATCGTTGAATGAGCAGTTCTTC. Protein product: CASSIDSSGASLNEQFF.

In this sample, this clonotype turned up many times. The chain is built from TRBV5-1 and TRBJ2-5; tentatively, D is TRBD2 (5 bases). The germline V gene encodes CDR1 SGHRS and CDR2 YFSETQ. The CDR3 consists of 14 residues. V gave up 3 bases and J gave up 4 bases, with 13 bases separating them. The DNA of the CDR3 is TGCGCCAGCAGCTCCTCGGGAATTGGAGAGACCCAGTACTTC. It is translated as CASSSSGIGETQYF.

The CDR3 DNA sequence: TGTGCCAGCAGCGTAGTTAGTAGTCAGGTCACCGGGGAGCTGTTTTTT. As protein: CASSVVSSQVTGELFF. The chain couples TRBV9 to TRBJ2-2; no clear D. Per germline, CDR1 SGDLS and CDR2 YYNGEE. The length of the CDR3 is 16 residues. Trimming stripped 0 bases from V and 4 bases from J, with 13 bases between.

This clonotype was counted a few times. The rearrangement links TRBV24-1 to TRBJ2-3; D not certain. This CDR3 spans 14 amino acids. Trimming took 5 bases from V and 3 from J, leaving 11 bases between them. The germline V gene has CDR1 KGHDR and CDR2 SFDVKD. The CDR3 bases are TGTGCCACCAGTGCCATAAAGGGAACAGATACGCAGTATTTT. Encoded protein: CATSAIKGTDTQYF.

The V gene is TRBV5-1, the J gene TRBJ2-3; TRBD1 matches at 7 bases. The germline CDR1 and CDR2 sequences are SGHRS and YFSETQ. This CDR3 is 15 amino acids long. J gave up 4 bases and V 0 bases, and 5 bases lay outside the gene matches. In nucleotides, the CDR3 is TGCGCCAGCAGCTTGGGAGACAGGGTATCAGATACGCAGTATTTT. Its translation: CASSLGDRVSDTQYF. The full variable domain, with the rest looked up from reference TRBV5-1 and TRBJ2-3, is KAGVTQTPRYLIKTRGQQVTLSCSPISGHRSVSWYQQTPGQGLQFLFEYFSETQRNKGNFPGRFSGRQFSNSRSEMNVSTLELGDSALYLCASSLGDRVSDTQYFGPGTRLTVL.

The J gene is TRBJ1-2, the V gene TRBV5-1, with TRBD1 matching 7 bases. The germline V gene encodes CDR1 SGHRS and CDR2 YFSETQ. V lost 4 bases to trimming and J lost 1 base; unmatched junction nucleotides: 4. There are 14 residues in the CDR3. As DNA, the CDR3 is TGCGCCAGCAGCACGGGACAGTATAACTATGGCTACACCTTC. Its translation is CASSTGQYNYGYTF. Complete variable domain (other parts from reference TRBV5-1 and TRBJ1-2): KAGVTQTPRYLIKTRGQQVTLSCSPISGHRSVSWYQQTPGQGLQFLFEYFSETQRNKGNFPGRFSGRQFSNSRSEMNVSTLELGDSALYLCASSTGQYNYGYTFGSGTRLTVV.

The rearrangement uses TRBV20-1 and TRBJ2-3; 9 positions agree with TRBD1. J lost 0 bases, V lost 6 bases, and 10 bases had no gene match. The length of the CDR3 is 16 residues. Germline CDR1 reads DFQATT; CDR2 reads SNEGSKA (reference sequence). The DNA of the CDR3 is TGCAGTGCCGACGATACAGGGGGCTTCAGCACAGATACGCAGTATTTT. It yields the protein CSADDTGGFSTDTQYF.

There are a few counts of this clonotype. The rearrangement joins TRBV5-5 to TRBJ1-2; the D is unclear. CDR3 length: 14 residues. From germline, CDR1 is SGHKS and CDR2 YYEKEE (reference sequence). The V end was cut by 4 bases, the J end by 3 bases, with 13 bases between. CDR3 region: CASSRAYNDYGYTF. For the CDR3, the DNA is TGTGCCAGCAGCCGGGCCTATAATGACTATGGCTACACCTTC.

This clonotype was seen at least ten times. The rearrangement joins TRBV3-1 to TRBJ2-5, with D uncertain. Germline CDR1 is LGHDT and CDR2 is YNNKEL (reference sequence). This CDR3 is 12 amino acids long. V lost 0 bases and J lost 6, with 5 bases in between. As DNA, the CDR3 is TGTGCCAGCAGCCAAGATCGGCAGACCCAGTACTTC. Its translation: CASSQDRQTQYF.

The chain carries TRBV4-1 and TRBJ2-5; 11 nucleotides agree with TRBD1. Germline CDR1 and CDR2: MGHRA and YSYEKL. CDR3 length: 16 residues. V trimming: 0 bases; J trimming: 0 bases; junction bases outside the gene matches: 0. CDR3 in amino acids: CASSQEDRGHQETQYF. The CDR3 bases are TGCGCCAGCAGCCAAGAGGACAGGGGGCACCAAGAGACCCAGTACTTC.

This clonotype was recorded only once. One end of the junction fails to match germline, which may point to a read error. The CDR3 protein is CASCLDGPYNEQFF. The CDR3 nucleotides are TGCGCCAGCTGCTTGGATGGGCCATACAATGAGCAGTTCTTC. V is TRBV5-1 and J is TRBJ2-1, with D unresolved. CDR1 SGHRS and CDR2 YFSETQ come from the germline V gene. This CDR3 spans 14 amino acids. The full variable domain, its missing parts supplied by reference TRBV5-1 and TRBJ2-1, is KAGVTQTPRYLIKTRGQQVTLSCSPISGHRSVSWYQQTPGQGLQFLFEYFSETQRNKGNFPGRFSGRQFSNSRSEMNVSTLELGDSALYLCASCLDGPYNEQFFGPGTRLTVL.

In this sample, this clonotype turned up a few times. This chain uses TRBV7-2 with TRBJ2-3; weak D call: TRBD2 (5 bases). The CDR3 consists of 17 residues. CDR1 and CDR2 from the germline V gene are SGHTA and FQGNSA. Trimming took 5 bases from V and 7 from J, leaving 25 bases between them. The CDR3 bases are TGTGCCAGCAGCCCTTCCCAGCGGCCAAGCCTTATCCATACGCAGTATTTT. This gives the protein CASSPSQRPSLIHTQYF.

CDR3 residues: CSAEQGRVGYTF. The CDR3 nucleotides read TGCAGTGCTGAACAGGGGAGGGTGGGCTACACCTTC. The chain is built from TRBV20-1 and TRBJ1-2, with 7 bases fitting TRBD1. Germline V lookup: CDR1 DFQATT, CDR2 SNEGSKA (reference sequence). The CDR3 is made up of 12 amino acids. V shed 5 bases, J shed 8 bases, and the junction held 8 bases outside the gene matches.

This clonotype turned up a few times. This chain links TRBV3-1 with TRBJ1-4; tentatively, D is TRBD1 (6 bases). Germline V gene sequence: CDR1 LGHDT, CDR2 YNNKEL (reference sequence). The V gene lost 4 bases and the J gene lost 5 bases, with 17 bases spanning the gap. The CDR3 extends over 16 amino acids. CDR3 sequence reads: CASSPSSGGGNEKLFF. The CDR3 nucleotides are TGTGCCAGCAGCCCCTCGTCAGGAGGGGGAAATGAAAAACTGTTTTTT.

The CDR3 region is CASSSTSNEQFF. The CDR3 nucleotides are TGTGCCAGCAGTAGCACTTCCAATGAGCAGTTCTTC. The chain couples TRBV28 to TRBJ2-1, with D unresolved. V lost 5 bases and J lost 6, with 8 bases in between. In germline, CDR1 is MDHEN, CDR2 SYDVKM. This CDR3 contains 12 residues. The full variable domain, in which reference TRBV28 and TRBJ2-1 provide the parts outside the CDR3, is DVKVTQSSRYLVKRTGEKVFLECVQDMDHENMFWYRQDPGLGLRLIYFSYDVKMKEKGDIPEGYSVSREKKERFSLILESASTNQTSMYLCASSSTSNEQFFGPGTRLTVL.

This chain links TRBV5-1 with TRBJ1-1; D is unclear. The V end was cut by 0 bases, the J end by 4 bases, with 10 bases between. Germline V lookup: CDR1 SGHRS, CDR2 YFSETQ. The CDR3 runs to 14 residues. The CDR3 spells CASSLAGSFTEAFF. The CDR3 bases are TGCGCCAGCAGCTTGGCCGGTAGCTTCACTGAAGCTTTCTTT.

This clonotype has just a few counts. The chain joins TRBV20-1 to TRBJ2-7, with 9 bases lining up with TRBD2. V lost 7 bases and J lost 4; bases outside the gene matches: 5. This CDR3 region has 12 residues. Germline V gives CDR1 DFQATT, CDR2 SNEGSKA (reference sequence). CDR3 region: CSGGGAVYEQYF. CDR3 nucleotides: TGCAGTGGCGGGGGGGCGGTTTACGAGCAGTACTTC.

The chain carries TRBV11-2 and TRBJ2-5, with TRBD2 identical over 7 bases. CDR3 length equals 11 residues. Unmatched junction bases numbered 3, after V lost 5 bases and J lost 9 bases. In germline, CDR1 is SGHAT, CDR2 FQNNGV. The CDR3 region is CASSPRGAQYF. DNA for the CDR3: TGTGCCAGCAGCCCCCGGGGGGCCCAGTACTTC.

This clonotype appeared many times. CDR3 loop: CSVGQLNTEAFF. CDR3 DNA sequence: TGCAGCGTAGGACAGCTGAACACTGAAGCTTTCTTT. The chain links TRBV29-1 to TRBJ1-1; TRBD1 is a possible D gene (6 bases). The germline gives CDR1 SQVTM, CDR2 ANQGSEA. The ends were cut back, 6 bases at V and 0 bases at J, with 8 bases in the middle. CDR3 length: 12 amino acids. The full variable domain, rest sourced from reference TRBV29-1 and TRBJ1-1, is SAVISQKPSRDICQRGTSLTIQCQVDSQVTMMFWYRQQPGQSLTLIATANQGSEATYESGFVIDKFPISRPNLTFSTLTVSNMSPEDSSIYLCSVGQLNTEAFFGQGTRLTVV.